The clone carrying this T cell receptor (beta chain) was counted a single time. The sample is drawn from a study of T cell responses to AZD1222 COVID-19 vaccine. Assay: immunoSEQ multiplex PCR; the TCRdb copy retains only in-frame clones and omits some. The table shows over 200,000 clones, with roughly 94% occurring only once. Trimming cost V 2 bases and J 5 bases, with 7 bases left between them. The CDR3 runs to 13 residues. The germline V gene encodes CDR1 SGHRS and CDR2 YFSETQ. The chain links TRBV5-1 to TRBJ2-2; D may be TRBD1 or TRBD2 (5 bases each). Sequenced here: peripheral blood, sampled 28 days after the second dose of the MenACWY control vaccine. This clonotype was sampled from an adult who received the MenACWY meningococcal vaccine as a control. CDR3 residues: CASSFGGTGELFF. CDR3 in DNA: TGCGCCAGCAGCTTTGGGGGAACCGGGGAGCTGTTTTTT.